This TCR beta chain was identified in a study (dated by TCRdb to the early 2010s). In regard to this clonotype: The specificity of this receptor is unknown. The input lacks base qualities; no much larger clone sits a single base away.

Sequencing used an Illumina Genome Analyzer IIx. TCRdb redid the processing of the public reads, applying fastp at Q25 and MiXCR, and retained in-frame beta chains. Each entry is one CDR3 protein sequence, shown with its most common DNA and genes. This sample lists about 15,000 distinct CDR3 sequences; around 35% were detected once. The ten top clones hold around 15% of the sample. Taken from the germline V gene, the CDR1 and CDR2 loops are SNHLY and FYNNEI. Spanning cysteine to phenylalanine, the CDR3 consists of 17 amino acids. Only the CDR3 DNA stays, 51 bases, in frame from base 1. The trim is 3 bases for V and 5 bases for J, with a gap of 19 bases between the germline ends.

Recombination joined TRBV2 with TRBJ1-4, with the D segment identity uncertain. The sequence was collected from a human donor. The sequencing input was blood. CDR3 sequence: CASSDPAGGPYNEKLFF. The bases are TGTGCCAGCAGTGACCCAGCGGGAGGGCCTTACAATGAAAAACTGTTTTTT.